The sequence of this T cell receptor (beta chain) was determined in a study of blood T cell repertoires in COVID-19. TCRdb keeps only in-frame clones here, not all; method: immunoSEQ multiplex PCR. There are 200,000 to 250,000 clones in the sample; approximately 78% occur only once, and approximately 8.4% lies in the top ten. Germline values: CDR1 MDHEN, CDR2 SYDVKM. This CDR3 has 14 residues. Trimming removed 8 bases from V and 2 bases from J; junction bases left unmatched: 8. This receptor was identified in a woman older than 75 with COVID-19, enrolled during active disease. This chain joins TRBV28 and TRBJ1-2; 7 bases match TRBD1. Sequences were obtained from peripheral blood. CDR3 sequence reads: CASSPGGSNYGYTF. In DNA, the CDR3 is TGTGCCAGCTCCCCAGGGGGATCGAACTATGGCTACACCTTC.